This T cell receptor (beta chain) stems from a study of blood T cell repertoires in COVID-19. Turning to the study itself: Samples representing acute and convalescent COVID-19 were sourced from the United States, Italy and Spain. Sources were T cells, B-cell-depleted T cells, or PBMCs; the material itself was cDNA or gDNA.

Here immunoSEQ multiplex PCR was the method, and the copy in TCRdb shows in-frame clones only, minus some. The data hold around 200,000 clones, with 86% observed a single time. Participants, roughly 18 to 89 years old, spanned about two dozen US areas. Participants were placed into cohorts based on the clinical history they reported. This clone was recorded only once. V lost 8 bases to trimming and J lost 6 bases, with 8 bases between them. This CDR3 has 11 residues. The chain uses TRBV12-3 or TRBV12-4 and TRBJ2-1, with no clear D. The sample comprised PBMCs or T cells enriched from blood (not recorded which). The origin of this receptor is a woman aged 50 to 65 in a cohort exposed to, infected with or recovered from COVID-19 (not recorded which). This CDR3 is CASHRSNEQFF. The DNA for the CDR3 is TGTGCCAGCCACCGGTCCAATGAGCAGTTCTTC.